Detailed here is one T cell receptor beta chain. Germline CDR1 is SGHRS and CDR2 is YFSETQ. The V segment lost 2 bases and the J segment 4 bases; nucleotides outside the gene matches: 2. The CDR3 totals 13 residues. The study recruited people aged 18 to 89 years across around 24 US areas. The sample comes from a study of blood T cell repertoires in COVID-19. Authors' processing steps: Amplification with reference gene primers provided the estimates of nucleated cell counts. The protocol was immunoSEQ multiplex PCR, while the TCRdb copy is restricted to in-frame clones and leaves out a portion. Clone size and the V and J calls come from that table; the DNA yielded D and trimming. The sample comprises some 430,000 clones, around 90% of which are singletons, and less than 0.75% rests with the top ten.

J is TRBJ1-2 and V is TRBV5-1; 7 bases match TRBD1. This clonotype originated in a man younger than 35 who had recovered from COVID-19. The sequenced sample consisted of PBMCs or T cells enriched from blood (not recorded which). CDR3 region: CASSFGTAYGYTF. The CDR3 DNA reads TGCGCCAGCAGCTTCGGGACAGCCTATGGCTACACCTTC.